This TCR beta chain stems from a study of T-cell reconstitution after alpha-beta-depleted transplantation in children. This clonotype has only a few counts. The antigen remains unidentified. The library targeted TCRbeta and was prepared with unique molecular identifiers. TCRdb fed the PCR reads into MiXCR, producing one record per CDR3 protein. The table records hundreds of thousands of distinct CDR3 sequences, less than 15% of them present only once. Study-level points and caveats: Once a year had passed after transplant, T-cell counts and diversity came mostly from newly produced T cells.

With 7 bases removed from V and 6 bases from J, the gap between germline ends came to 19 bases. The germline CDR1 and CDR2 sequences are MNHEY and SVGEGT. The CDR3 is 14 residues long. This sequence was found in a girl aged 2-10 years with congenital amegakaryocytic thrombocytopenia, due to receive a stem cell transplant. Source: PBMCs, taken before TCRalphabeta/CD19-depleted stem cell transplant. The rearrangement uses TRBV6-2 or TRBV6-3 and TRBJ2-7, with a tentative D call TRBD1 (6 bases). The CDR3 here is CASTLGAEVVEQYF. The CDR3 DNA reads TGTGCCAGCACCCTGGGGGCTGAAGTAGTCGAGCAGTACTTC.